Following are 30 T cell receptor beta chains from one sample sequenced in a study of blood T cell repertoires in COVID-19. Generated by immunoSEQ multiplex PCR, the TCRdb table keeps only in-frame clones and is missing some. The table records about 300,000 clones, more than 75% of them present only once. Material for sequencing was PBMCs or T cells enriched from blood (not recorded which). The receptors derive from a woman between 18 and 29 years old who had recovered from COVID-19.

The gene calls are TRBV11-2 and TRBJ2-1; 9 bases are a match to TRBD2. The CDR3 contains 16 residues. The germline CDR1 and CDR2 sequences are SGHAT and FQNNGV. Trimming cost V 4 bases and J 9 bases; bases outside gene matches: 13. CDR3 bases: TGTGCCAGCAGCTCCTCACTTAGCGGGAGTTATGGTGAGCAGTTCTTC. Translating it yields CASSSSLSGSYGEQFF.

This chain joins TRBV19 and TRBJ1-5; D is perhaps TRBD1 (5 bases). The CDR3 consists of 13 residues. V was clipped by 5 bases and J by 5 bases, with 10 bases between them. Germline-derived CDR1 and CDR2 are LNHDA and SQIVND (reference sequence). The CDR3 DNA reads TGTGCCAGTAGTCCTGACAGAGATCAGCCCCAGCATTTT. Protein: CASSPDRDQPQHF. Combining the CDR3 with reference TRBV19 and TRBJ1-5 gives the whole variable domain DGGITQSPKYLFRKEGQNVTLSCEQNLNHDAMYWYRQDPGQGLRLIYYSQIVNDFQKGDIAEGYSVSREKKESFPLTVTSAQKNPTAFYLCASSPDRDQPQHFGDGTRLSIL.

This chain uses TRBV5-5 with TRBJ1-2; no definite D call. Deletions cut 0 bases from V and 2 bases from J, with 11 bases between. Germline V gene sequence: CDR1 SGHKS, CDR2 YYEKEE (reference sequence). The CDR3 consists of 15 residues. CDR3 loop: CASSLGWVANYGYTF. The CDR3, as DNA: TGTGCCAGCAGCTTGGGCTGGGTAGCAAACTATGGCTACACCTTC. Full variable domain (remainder filled in from reference TRBV5-5 and TRBJ1-2): DAGVTQSPTHLIKTRGQQVTLRCSPISGHKSVSWYQQVLGQGPQFIFQYYEKEERGRGNFPDRFSARQFPNYSSELNVNALLLGDSALYLCASSLGWVANYGYTFGSGTRLTVV.

This chain links TRBV12-3 or TRBV12-4 with TRBJ1-2; D unresolved. This CDR3 spans 13 amino acids. Trimming left V 7 bases short and J 8 bases short, with 17 bases between. DNA for the CDR3: TGTGCCAGCACCCTAGGCGGGGAAGGAGGCTACACCTTC. This gives the protein CASTLGGEGGYTF.

This chain uses TRBV5-4 with TRBJ2-1; possibly TRBD2 for D (5 bases). With 0 bases removed from V and 4 bases from J, the gap between germline ends came to 11 bases. CDR3 size: 15 residues. Germline CDR1 reads SGHNT; CDR2 reads YYREEE (reference sequence). This CDR3 reads CASSLAPEEYNEQFF. CDR3 in DNA: TGTGCCAGCAGCTTGGCGCCGGAGGAATACAATGAGCAGTTCTTC.

This clone was counted a few times. The chain couples TRBV5-1 to TRBJ2-1, with a weak D call TRBD2 (6 bases). This CDR3 is 16 amino acids long. The V gene lost 4 bases and the J gene lost 7 bases, with 21 bases spanning the gap. In germline, CDR1 is SGHRS, CDR2 YFSETQ. Here the CDR3 reads CASSVGRRGQVNEQFF. CDR3 coding DNA: TGCGCCAGCAGCGTGGGACGGCGGGGCCAGGTAAATGAGCAGTTCTTC.

The chain couples TRBV30 to TRBJ2-3; D not certain. Trimming stripped 1 base from V and 0 bases from J, with 20 bases between. The CDR3 loop spans 18 amino acids. Germline V gene sequence: CDR1 GTSNPN, CDR2 SVGIG (reference sequence). The CDR3 loop is CAWSGARSPFSSTDTQYF. The CDR3 DNA reads as TGTGCCTGGAGTGGCGCGCGGTCCCCTTTTTCTAGCACAGATACGCAGTATTTT.

The gene calls are TRBV5-5 and TRBJ1-2; 7 bases are a match to TRBD1. J lost 1 base, V lost 5 bases, and 5 bases had no gene match. In germline, CDR1 is SGHKS, CDR2 YYEKEE (reference sequence). The CDR3 has 14 residues. The CDR3 DNA reads TGTGCCAGCAGTCTGACAGGGAGTAACTATGGCTACACCTTC. Translated: CASSLTGSNYGYTF.

As to this clone: Distinct nucleotide sequences in the sample also encode this CDR3. The chain couples TRBV5-1 to TRBJ1-1, with D possibly being TRBD1 (5 bases). V gave up 4 bases and J gave up 5 bases, with 9 bases separating them. Per the germline V gene, CDR1 is SGHRS and CDR2 is YFSETQ. The CDR3 extends over 12 amino acids. The CDR3 loop reads CASSLDSTEAFF. The CDR3 DNA reads as TGCGCCAGCAGCCTAGACAGTACTGAAGCTTTCTTT.

J is TRBJ1-5 and V is TRBV5-8; D is uncertain. CDR1 is SGHTS and CDR2 is YDEGEE in the germline V gene. Trimming took 1 base from V and 0 from J, leaving 23 bases between them. The CDR3 loop spans 20 amino acids. CDR3 sequence reads: CASSLLAGTIYGDSNQPQHF. DNA for the CDR3: TGTGCCAGCAGCTTGCTAGCCGGAACGATCTACGGGGATAGCAATCAGCCCCAGCATTTT.

This chain joins TRBV30 and TRBJ2-3; D might be TRBD2 (6 bases). The CDR3 covers 14 residues. Germline loops: CDR1 GTSNPN, CDR2 SVGIG (reference sequence). The V gene lost 2 bases and the J gene lost 1 base, with 10 bases spanning the gap. DNA of the CDR3: TGTGCCTGGAGTACAGCGGGTGGCACAGATACGCAGTATTTT. Its protein is CAWSTAGGTDTQYF.

The chain carries TRBV7-2 and TRBJ2-1; 7 nucleotides agree with TRBD2. The length of the CDR3 is 15 residues. V lost 6 bases and J lost 0; bases outside the gene matches: 5. Germline V gene sequence: CDR1 SGHTA, CDR2 FQGNSA. The CDR3: CASRPWTSSYNEQFF. The DNA for the CDR3 is TGTGCCAGCAGACCGTGGACTAGCTCCTACAATGAGCAGTTCTTC.

The CDR3 loop is CASSYSDQPQHF. In DNA form, the CDR3 reads TGTGCCAGCAGTTATTCGGATCAGCCCCAGCATTTT. This rearrangement joins TRBV7-9 to TRBJ1-5; unclear D gene. V gave up 6 bases and J gave up 5 bases, with 8 bases separating them. The CDR3 is 12 residues long. Per the germline V gene, CDR1 is SEHNR and CDR2 is FQNEAQ (reference sequence).

This clone has a handful of counts. The chain is built from TRBV7-3 and TRBJ1-6, with a weak D call TRBD1 (6 bases). Trimming stripped 6 bases from V and 13 bases from J, with 22 bases between. There are 15 residues in the CDR3. Per germline, CDR1 SGHTA and CDR2 FQGTGA. The chain's CDR3 is CASRLLDRPNTPLHF. Here the CDR3 DNA reads TGTGCCAGCAGGTTACTCGACAGGCCCAATACGCCCCTCCACTTT.

The V call is TRBV2, the J call TRBJ1-5, with 7 bases that match TRBD1. The V gene end was trimmed by 6 bases and the J gene end by 4 bases; junction bases not matched to a gene: 9. The germline V gene encodes CDR1 SNHLY and CDR2 FYNNEI. This CDR3 contains 15 residues. The CDR3 coding sequence is TGTGCCAGCAGCCTTCAGGGGGGCCGGAATCAGCCCCAGCATTTT. Protein sequence: CASSLQGGRNQPQHF.

In DNA form, the CDR3 reads TGTGCCATCAGTGATGGACGACAGAGGTACGAGCAGTACTTC. Translated: CAISDGRQRYEQYF. The rearrangement uses TRBV10-3 and TRBJ2-7; tentatively, D is TRBD1 (5 bases). CDR3 length: 14 residues. Germline CDR1 reads ENHRY; CDR2 reads SYGVKD. The germline V and J ends were trimmed by 3 bases and 4 bases, with 13 bases remaining between them.

J is TRBJ2-1 and V is TRBV5-1, with 13 positions matching TRBD2. The CDR3 has 14 amino acids. CDR1 SGHRS and CDR2 YFSETQ come from the germline V gene. V gave up 3 bases and J gave up 9 bases; unmatched junction bases: 3. The CDR3 DNA reads TGCGCCAGCAGCTGGACTAGCGGGGGCGGTGAGCAGTTCTTC. The encoded protein is CASSWTSGGGEQFF.

This chain uses TRBV28 with TRBJ2-5; 13 bases align to TRBD2. Germline lookup yields CDR1 MDHEN and CDR2 SYDVKM. CDR3 length: 16 amino acids. The junction had 8 bases not matched to a gene; V was cut back by 6 bases and J by 4 bases. The CDR3 spells CASSKGLAGVGETQYF. As DNA, the CDR3 is TGTGCCAGCAGCAAAGGACTAGCGGGAGTAGGAGAGACCCAGTACTTC.

This clone was detected only once. This chain joins TRBV4-1 and TRBJ1-1; no firm D call. Trimming removed 3 bases at V and 4 bases at J, with 18 bases between. Looked up from germline, CDR1 is MGHRA and CDR2 is YSYEKL. This CDR3 has 16 amino acids. In DNA, the CDR3 is TGCGCCAGCAGCCACAGTCGTGGAATGGGAGGCACTGAAGCTTTCTTT. It is translated as CASSHSRGMGGTEAFF.

The chain recombines TRBV5-6 with TRBJ1-2, with D possibly being TRBD1 (5 bases). Trimming took off 2 bases at V and 2 bases at J, with 16 bases between the two ends. The CDR3 has 16 amino acids. CDR1 and CDR2 from the germline V gene are SGHDT and YYEEEE. CDR3 in amino acids: CASSFPPGGVNYGYTF. The CDR3 bases are TGTGCCAGCAGCTTCCCCCCCGGGGGGGTCAACTATGGCTACACCTTC.

The V and J genes are TRBV18 and TRBJ2-1; 8 bases fit TRBD2. This CDR3 spans 15 amino acids. V shed 3 bases and J 3 bases; nucleotides not matched to a gene: 4. Germline assignment: CDR1 KGHSH and CDR2 LQKENI. The CDR3 DNA reads TGTGCCAGCTCACCTTTTAGCGGGAACTACAATGAGCAGTTCTTC. It translates to CASSPFSGNYNEQFF.

The rearrangement joins TRBV19 to TRBJ2-7; the match to TRBD1 covers 9 bases. Germline loops: CDR1 LNHDA, CDR2 SQIVND (reference sequence). Trimming cost V 5 bases and J 2 bases; bases outside gene matches: 7. This CDR3 spans 15 amino acids. The CDR3 coding sequence is TGTGCCAGTAGTTCACAGGGGGCCCTTACCTACGAGCAGTACTTC. Its translation is CASSSQGALTYEQYF.

V is TRBV5-1 and J is TRBJ2-7; 8 positions agree with TRBD2. The CDR3 covers 16 residues. CDR1 is SGHRS, CDR2 YFSETQ, per germline. Unmatched junction bases numbered 10, after V lost 4 bases and J lost 1 base. The CDR3 DNA reads as TGCGCCAGCAGCCCCAGTGGAAGCGGGGGATCCTACGAGCAGTACTTC. Its protein product is CASSPSGSGGSYEQYF.

CDR3 in DNA: TGTGCCATCCAACCCCGGGAGAACACTGAAGCTTTCTTT. Translation: CAIQPRENTEAFF. The J gene is TRBJ1-1, the V gene TRBV6-5, with D unclear. V lost 10 bases and J 1 base, leaving 13 bases between the germline ends. Germline V lookup: CDR1 MNHEY, CDR2 SVGAGI. This CDR3 spans 13 amino acids.

In this sample, this clone turned up a few times. V gene TRBV7-2 combines with J gene TRBJ2-7; 10 bases line up with TRBD1. From germline, CDR1 is SGHTA and CDR2 FQGNSA. The CDR3 has 15 amino acids. V shed 1 base, J shed 2 bases, and the junction held 2 bases outside the gene matches. In nucleotides, the CDR3 is TGTGCCAGCAGCTTAGTGACAGGGGGCACCTACGAGCAGTACTTC. Translated: CASSLVTGGTYEQYF. The full variable domain, with the rest looked up from reference TRBV7-2 and TRBJ2-7, is GAGVSQSPSNKVTEKGKDVELRCDPISGHTALYWYRQSLGQGLEFLIYFQGNSAPDKSGLPSDRFSAERTGGSVSTLTIQRTQQEDSAVYLCASSLVTGGTYEQYFGPGTRLTVT.

V usage is TRBV6-2 or TRBV6-3 and J usage is TRBJ2-3; D remains ambiguous. Trimming left V 0 bases short and J 6 bases short, with 13 bases between. The CDR3 sequence is 15 residues long. The germline V gene encodes CDR1 MNHEY and CDR2 SVGEGT. The CDR3 region is CASSYSSDTHDTQYF. In nucleotides, the CDR3 is TGTGCCAGCAGTTACTCGAGCGATACACACGATACGCAGTATTTT.

This chain joins TRBV5-1 and TRBJ2-1, with TRBD2 identical over 11 bases. This CDR3 has 21 residues. Germline V lookup: CDR1 SGHRS, CDR2 YFSETQ. With 4 bases clipped from V and 0 bases from J, the junction kept 18 bases outside the gene matches. CDR3 coding DNA: TGCGCCAGCAGCCGACCTCACTCTAGCGGGGGGTCCCGCAGCTCCTACAATGAGCAGTTCTTC. Amino acids: CASSRPHSSGGSRSSYNEQFF. Full variable domain (remainder filled in from reference TRBV5-1 and TRBJ2-1): KAGVTQTPRYLIKTRGQQVTLSCSPISGHRSVSWYQQTPGQGLQFLFEYFSETQRNKGNFPGRFSGRQFSNSRSEMNVSTLELGDSALYLCASSRPHSSGGSRSSYNEQFFGPGTRLTVL.

The chain recombines TRBV3-1 (or the pseudogene TRBV3-2) with TRBJ1-2; weak D call: TRBD1 (5 bases). Germline values: CDR1 LGHDT, CDR2 YNNKEL (reference sequence). The CDR3 loop spans 16 amino acids. Trimming stripped 1 base from V and 4 bases from J, with 16 bases between. The CDR3 DNA reads TGTGCCAGCAGCCAAGTCTACAGGAAGCCAAGCTATGGCTACACCTTC. This encodes CASSQVYRKPSYGYTF.

The chain is built from TRBV9 and TRBJ2-7; 8 nucleotides align to TRBD2. The CDR3 is made up of 14 amino acids. Germline V gives CDR1 SGDLS, CDR2 YYNGEE. Trimming removed 0 bases from V and 4 bases from J; junction bases left unmatched: 3. The CDR3 loop reads CASSVGRGEYEQYF. The CDR3 DNA follows: TGTGCCAGCAGCGTAGGGCGGGGGGAGTACGAGCAGTACTTC. The variable domain in full, with the rest retrieved from reference TRBV9 and TRBJ2-7, is DSGVTQTPKHLITATGQRVTLRCSPRSGDLSVYWYQQSLDQGLQFLIQYYNGEERAKGNILERFSAQQFPDLHSELNLSSLELGDSALYFCASSVGRGEYEQYFGPGTRLTVT.

This rearrangement joins TRBV7-3 to TRBJ2-1; 12 positions agree with TRBD2. V gave up 5 bases and J gave up 8 bases; unmatched junction bases: 7. The CDR3 has 15 residues. Germline V gene sequence: CDR1 SGHTA, CDR2 FQGTGA. The CDR3 coding sequence is TGTGCCAGCAGCCTAGCGGGAGGGCCGAGGTATGAGCAGTTCTTC. Translation: CASSLAGGPRYEQFF. The variable domain in full, with the rest retrieved from reference TRBV7-3 and TRBJ2-1, is GAGVSQTPSNKVTEKGKYVELRCDPISGHTALYWYRQSLGQGPEFLIYFQGTGAADDSGLPNDRFFAVRPEGSVSTLKIQRTERGDSAVYLCASSLAGGPRYEQFFGPGTRLTVL.